This TCR beta chain originates from a study of blood T cell repertoires in COVID-19. Study information: From the United States, Italy and Spain came samples of acute and convalescent COVID-19. T cells, B-cell-depleted T cells, or PBMCs provided the cDNA or gDNA that served as material.

Per the authors' pipeline: Reference gene primer amplification in the assay estimated nucleated cell counts. Method: immunoSEQ multiplex PCR; TCRdb's copy keeps in-frame clones and lacks some. Clonal size and the V and J genes are those of that table, whereas D and trimming came from the DNA. Here the sample spans more than 95,000 clones, roughly four fifths being singletons. The sample taken for sequencing was peripheral blood. This sequence was found in a woman aged 80 or over with active or convalescent COVID-19.

CDR3 in DNA: TGTGCCAGCAGTTACTCTTCCCCCGGGACAGGGATCGAGCAGTACTTC. Translation gives CASSYSSPGTGIEQYF. V gene TRBV6-2 or TRBV6-3 combines with J gene TRBJ2-7, with 9 nucleotides matching TRBD1. Trimming cost V 0 bases and J 6 bases; bases outside gene matches: 9. This CDR3 is 16 amino acids long. Germline CDR1 and CDR2: MNHEY and SVGEGT.